Sequencing of this T cell receptor (beta chain) was carried out in a study of cytomegalovirus exposure and HLA in healthy donors. The V gene's germline CDR1 is GTSNPN and CDR2 SVGIG (reference sequence). The CDR3 covers 17 residues. V shed 2 bases and J shed 8 bases, with 25 bases lying between them. The study ran its PCR with 60 Vbeta and 13 Jbeta primers. Measured with immunoSEQ multiplex PCR; TCRdb has only the in-frame clones, and not every one. The sample gives tens of thousands of clones, around four fifths of which show up once; roughly 1.5% is in the top ten. The receptor was isolated from a man in his thirties or forties in good health and CMV-seronegative. Sequenced sample: PBMCs. The chain employs TRBV30 and TRBJ2-1; a possible D gene is TRBD2 (7 bases). The CDR3: CAWSTPVGGRVRDEQFF. CDR3 sequence (DNA): TGTGCCTGGAGTACACCTGTGGGGGGGCGCGTGAGGGATGAGCAGTTCTTC.